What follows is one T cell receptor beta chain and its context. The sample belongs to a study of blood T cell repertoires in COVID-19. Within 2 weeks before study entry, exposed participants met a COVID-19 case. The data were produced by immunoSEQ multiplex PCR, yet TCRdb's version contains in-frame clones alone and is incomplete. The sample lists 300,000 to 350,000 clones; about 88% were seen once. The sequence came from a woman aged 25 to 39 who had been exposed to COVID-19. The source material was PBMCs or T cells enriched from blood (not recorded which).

The CDR3 loop is CASRATSGQETQYF. CDR3 DNA: TGCGCCAGCAGGGCGACTAGCGGCCAAGAGACCCAGTACTTC. This chain links TRBV5-1 with TRBJ2-5; 9 positions match TRBD2. The CDR3 has 14 residues. Unmatched junction bases numbered 3, after V lost 5 bases and J lost 1 base. Germline-derived CDR1 and CDR2 are SGHRS and YFSETQ.